This T cell receptor beta chain was identified in a study of beta chain features in type 1 diabetes. V lost 0 bases and J lost 5, with 5 bases in between. The CDR3 covers 12 residues. Per germline, CDR1 SGHDT and CDR2 YYEEEE. Sampling consisted of one heparinised blood draw per donor, averaging approximately 120 mL. Expressed TCRB transcripts were sequenced, since all the RNA that had been isolated was reverse transcribed. Measured with immunoSEQ multiplex PCR; TCRdb has only the in-frame clones, and not every one. The table lists under 250,000 clones, less than 35% of them singletons, with 3.5% to 4% in the top ten. This clone was detected only a few times.

The rearrangement joins TRBV5-6 to TRBJ2-5; D remains unclear. Material for sequencing was central memory CD4+ T cells from blood. This sequence was found in a young man in good health. The CDR3 DNA sequence: TGTGCCAGCAGCTTGGCCGGGGAGACCCAGTACTTC. Translating gives CASSLAGETQYF.